What follows is one T cell receptor (beta chain) and its context. TCRdb's copy holds only in-frame clones and misses some; the assay was immunoSEQ multiplex PCR. The profile shows approximately 170,000 clones, about four fifths of them singletons. This entry belongs to a study of blood T cell repertoires in COVID-19. The germline gives CDR1 KGHSH, CDR2 LQKENI. The ends were cut back, 1 base at V and 6 bases at J, with 12 bases in the middle. The CDR3 extends over 14 amino acids. This rearrangement joins TRBV18 to TRBJ1-2; TRBD1 might be the D (6 bases). The TCR originated in a man aged 45-65 years who had recovered from COVID-19. The sequenced material came from PBMCs or T cells enriched from blood (not recorded which). The CDR3 spells CASSPRQGQDGYTF. The CDR3 region has the DNA TGTGCCAGCTCACCACGCCAGGGGCAAGATGGCTACACCTTC. The whole variable domain, remainder taken from reference TRBV18 and TRBJ1-2, is NAGVMQNPRHLVRRRGQEARLRCSPMKGHSHVYWYRQLPEEGLKFMVYLQKENIIDESGMPKERFSAEFPKEGPSILRIQQVVRGDSAAYFCASSPRQGQDGYTFGSGTRLTVV.